This T cell receptor beta chain came from a study of T cell clones after liver transplantation. The wider study: Without induction therapy, subjects received standard immunosuppression until 12-24 months post-transplant.

Sequencing was performed with immunoSEQ multiplex PCR; in TCRdb, only in-frame clones are kept and a portion is missing. The table has more than 100,000 clones, about 80% seen once; the top ten hold approximately 2.8%. The CDR3 runs to 14 residues. V shed 4 bases and J 5 bases; nucleotides not matched to a gene: 7. Per the germline V gene, CDR1 is SGHNT and CDR2 is YYREEE (reference sequence). The input for sequencing was CD4+ T cells from blood, taken approximately 43 months after liver transplant. The TCR comes from a human patient who received a liver transplant. T cells may partly derive from the graft donor. V usage is TRBV5-4 and J usage is TRBJ1-1; 8 positions agree with TRBD1. CDR3 sequence reads: CASSQGQGRTEAFF. Written as DNA, the CDR3 is TGTGCCAGCAGCCAAGGACAGGGTAGGACTGAAGCTTTCTTT. The complete variable domain, with remaining parts taken from reference TRBV5-4 and TRBJ1-1, reads ETGVTQSPTHLIKTRGQQVTLRCSSQSGHNTVSWYQQALGQGPQFIFQYYREEENGRGNFPPRFSGLQFPNYSSELNVNALELDDSALYLCASSQGQGRTEAFFGQGTRLTVV.